The rows below give T cell receptor beta chains drawn from one sample of a study of T cell repertoires in MIS-A myocarditis. The table came from immunoSEQ multiplex PCR; TCRdb's copy has only in-frame clones and leaves some out. The sample holds approximately 7,100 clones, under 85% seen once. What was sequenced was right inferior lung lobe tissue obtained at autopsy. The receptors stem from a man between 18 and 29 years old with fulminant myocarditis from multisystem inflammatory syndrome in adults (MIS-A) after COVID-19. Each CDR3 is given with its conserved first and last residue. The D gene is left open where the match is weak. Not all rows give a size; the values are once, few, many and, for expanded clones, a class.

j_call d_call clone_size v_call cdr3_nt cdr3_aa
TRBJ2-7 NA large TRBV5-1 TGCGCCAGCAGCTCCGGACAGAGCTCCTACGAGCAGTACTTC CASSSGQSSYEQYF
TRBJ1-6 NA once TRBV3-1/TRBV3-2 TGTGCCAGCAGCCACGGGGGGGCTAAGAGTAATTCACCCCTCCACTTT CASSHGGAKSNSPLHF
TRBJ1-2 NA NA TRBV6-6 TGTGCCAGCAGTTACTCGGAGTCTGGGGGCTACACCTTC CASSYSESGGYTF
TRBJ2-5 TRBD1 few TRBV29-1 TGCAGCGCGGGACAGCAGCTAGGGGCCCAGTACTTC CSAGQQLGAQYF
TRBJ1-5 NA NA TRBV24-1 TGTGCCACCAGTTATGGGGCGGCTCAGCCCCAGCATTTT CATSYGAAQPQHF
TRBJ1-1 NA NA TRBV18 TGTGCCAGCTCACCAGGGGAAGGGGAAGCTTTCTTT CASSPGEGEAFF
TRBJ1-5 NA NA TRBV27 TGTGCCAGCAGGACAAACAATCAGCCCCAGCATTTT CASRTNNQPQHF
TRBJ1-2 NA NA TRBV19 TGTGCCAGTAGTTTGGGACGATTTAGGGATGGCTACACCTTC CASSLGRFRDGYTF
TRBJ1-1 NA NA TRBV10-1 TGCGCCAGCTCAAGGGAGATGGACACTGAAGCTTTCTTT CASSREMDTEAFF
TRBJ2-3 TRBD2 NA TRBV5-4 TGTGCCAGCAGCCTTCTAGCGGTCACAGATACGCAGTATTTT CASSLLAVTDTQYF
TRBJ2-5 TRBD2 NA TRBV11-2 TGTGCCAGCAGCTTAGTCGGAGCGGGAGGACGAGAGACCCAGTACTTC CASSLVGAGGRETQYF
TRBJ1-1 NA NA TRBV4-1 TGCGCCAGCAGCCAAGATCGGTTGGATACGGGGGCGTGGACTGAAGCTTTCTTT CASSQDRLDTGAWTEAFF
TRBJ2-2 NA NA TRBV4-1 TGCGCCAGCAGCCAAGCAAACCTAGTCGTCACCGGGGAGCTGTTTTTT CASSQANLVVTGELFF
TRBJ1-4 NA NA TRBV7-2 TGTGCCAGCAGCCCTGAGAGGTGGACTAATGAAAAACTGTTTTTT CASSPERWTNEKLFF
TRBJ2-7 NA NA TRBV7-2 TGTGCCAGCAGCTTTTTATCCCAGGGGTACGAGCAGTACTTC CASSFLSQGYEQYF
TRBJ1-5 NA once TRBV2 TGTGCCAGCGAACCTCCCGGGGGGGGTCAGCCCCAGCATTTT CASEPPGGGQPQHF
TRBJ2-5 TRBD2 large TRBV5-4 TGTGCCAGCAGCCGGCTAGCGGGGCGAGAGACCCAGTACTTC CASSRLAGRETQYF
TRBJ1-1 TRBD1 NA TRBV19 TGTGCCAGTAGTATACCCCATGGGCAGGGGGACCTACTCTCGGTAGGGAACACTGAAGCTTTCTTT CASSIPHGQGDLLSVGNTEAFF
TRBJ2-1 TRBD2 NA TRBV6-5 TGTGCCACCGAACCTCGACTAGCCTATGAGCAGTTCTTC CATEPRLAYEQFF
TRBJ1-3 NA NA TRBV7-2 TGTGCCAGCAGCTTACAACCCCCCCTTAGGGAACCTGGAAACACCATATATTTT CASSLQPPLREPGNTIYF
TRBJ1-4 NA NA TRBV2 TGTGCCAGCAGTCCCCCGTCGGTCCGGGAAAAACTGTTTTTT CASSPPSVREKLFF
TRBJ2-2 TRBD1 NA TRBV27 TGTGCCAGCAGTTTATCCGGGACAGATCACGGGGAGCTGTTTTTT CASSLSGTDHGELFF
TRBJ2-6 NA NA TRBV7-9 TGTGCCAGCAGCTTAGCCCTCGGGGCCAACGTCCTGACTTTC CASSLALGANVLTF
TRBJ1-2 TRBD1 NA TRBV28 TGTGCCAGCAGAGCGGGACAGACTCAAGATGGCTACACCTTC CASRAGQTQDGYTF
TRBJ2-1 NA few TRBV6-5 TGTGCCAGCGAACACGGGACGGTCTCCTACAATGAGCAGTTCTTC CASEHGTVSYNEQFF
TRBJ1-5 TRBD1 once TRBV7-2 TGTGCCAGCAGCCCGATCACACAGGGGTGGTATAGCAATCAGCCCCAGCATTTT CASSPITQGWYSNQPQHF
TRBJ2-7 TRBD1 once TRBV28 TGTGCCAGCAGGCCCTCCGGGGCAGGGGGCCCCGGGGAGCAGTACTTC CASRPSGAGGPGEQYF
TRBJ2-2 NA NA TRBV9 TGTGCCAGCAGCGTTAGGGGGGCGAACACCGGGGAGCTGTTTTTT CASSVRGANTGELFF
TRBJ1-5 NA NA TRBV6-2/TRBV6-3 TGTGCCAGCAGTGATACCCGACAGGCCGTTTGGAAGCCCCAGCATTTT CASSDTRQAVWKPQHF
TRBJ1-1 NA NA TRBV18 TGTGCCAGCTCACCCGCCATGGGGGTGAACACTGAAGCTTTCTTT CASSPAMGVNTEAFF
TRBJ1-1 NA NA TRBV5-1 TGCGCCAGTACACTTAACCAGAACACTGAAGCTTTCTTT CASTLNQNTEAFF
TRBJ1-1 NA NA TRBV27 TGTGCCAGCAGTTTATCCACAGCCTACACTGAAGCTTTCTTT CASSLSTAYTEAFF
TRBJ2-2 TRBD2 NA TRBV7-9 TGTGCCAGCAGCTTAAGTGCGGGAGGAGAGACCGGGGAGCTGTTTTTT CASSLSAGGETGELFF
TRBJ1-1 NA NA TRBV6-6 TGTGCCAGCAGTTACAGGAACACTGAAGCTTTCTTT CASSYRNTEAFF
TRBJ1-1 NA NA TRBV7-9 TGTGCCAGCAGTCCCTACACTGAAGCTTTCTTT CASSPYTEAFF
TRBJ1-2 NA NA TRBV6-5 TGTGCCAGCAGTTACTCGCGGGTAGACCCCAACTATGGCTACACCTTC CASSYSRVDPNYGYTF
TRBJ2-7 NA NA TRBV10-2 TGCGCCAGCAGTGGCGACCGATCCTCCTACGAGCAGTACTTC CASSGDRSSYEQYF
TRBJ2-1 NA medium-sized TRBV6-4 TGTGCCAGCAGTGACTCATGGGAAGGGTACAATGAGCAGTTCTTC CASSDSWEGYNEQFF
TRBJ1-4 NA NA TRBV18 TGTGCCAGCTCACCAATGACTCTCGAAAAACTGTTTTTT CASSPMTLEKLFF
TRBJ1-1 NA few TRBV4-1 TGCGCCAGCAGCCACGTCCCTGATGGCAACACTGAAGCTTTCTTT CASSHVPDGNTEAFF
TRBJ2-7 TRBD2 NA TRBV4-2 TGTGCCAGCAGCCCGTCCGTGGGACTAGCGGGCCATGAGCAGTACTTC CASSPSVGLAGHEQYF
TRBJ2-1 NA NA TRBV24-1 TGTGCCACCGAAGGCGCCTCCTACAATGAGCAGTTCTTC CATEGASYNEQFF
TRBJ2-1 TRBD2 NA TRBV24-1 TGTGCCACCAGTGCCCGCCCCACCATAGCGGGAGTGGGCAATGAGCAGTTCTTC CATSARPTIAGVGNEQFF
TRBJ1-3 NA NA TRBV7-9 TGTGCCAGCAGCCCCGCCGGGGCTGGAAACACCATATATTTT CASSPAGAGNTIYF
TRBJ1-3 NA few TRBV18 TGTGCCAGCTCGCGGGAGACTGGAAACACCATATATTTT CASSRETGNTIYF
TRBJ1-2 NA once TRBV6-5 TGTGCCAGCAGTTATTCCGGGACGTCAAATGGCTACACCTTC CASSYSGTSNGYTF
TRBJ1-2 TRBD1 NA TRBV19 TGTGCCAGTAGCCAAACCGGGACAGACTATGGCTACACCTTC CASSQTGTDYGYTF
TRBJ2-7 TRBD1 NA TRBV19 TGTGCCAGTAGTATCAGGGTGACAGGGGCCTACGAGCAGTACTTC CASSIRVTGAYEQYF
TRBJ2-7 NA NA TRBV25-1 TGTGCCAGCTCAAGATCGGACAGCTCCTACGAGCAGTACTTC CASSRSDSSYEQYF
TRBJ1-5 NA once TRBV6-6 TGTGCCAGCAGTTACTTGCCGGATAGCAATCAGCCCCAGCATTTT CASSYLPDSNQPQHF